The rows below give T cell receptor beta chains drawn from one sample of a study of T cell changes during pregnancy in multiple sclerosis. Sequencing was performed with immunoSEQ multiplex PCR; in TCRdb, only in-frame clones are kept and a portion is missing. The repertoire holds 85,000 to 100,000 clones, roughly 90% seen once, with 1.5% to 1.9% in the top ten. This specimen consisted of peripheral blood, obtained in the first trimester of pregnancy. The receptor source for this set is a female donor with multiple sclerosis, enrolled in a pregnancy study. Both conserved end residues are part of each CDR3. Each record gives: J gene, clone size, V gene, D gene, CDR3 DNA, CDR3 protein. The D gene is left open where the match is weak. Size is omitted from some rows. Given values are once, few, many or a class for expanded clones.

j_call: TRBJ1-2
clone_size: .
v_call: TRBV19
d_call: TRBD1
cdr3_nt: TGTGCCAGTAGTAGACAGGGGGCAGGCTATGGCTACACCTTC
cdr3_aa: CASSRQGAGYGYTF

j_call: TRBJ2-7
clone_size: .
v_call: TRBV5-6
d_call: TRBD2
cdr3_nt: TGTGCCAGCAGCATGGAAGCGGGGGGACCCTACGAGCAGTACTTC
cdr3_aa: CASSMEAGGPYEQYF

j_call: TRBJ2-3
clone_size: .
v_call: TRBV29-1
d_call: TRBD2
cdr3_nt: TGCAGCGTTGAAGATTTTAGCGGGAGGGGCACAGATACGCAGTATTTT
cdr3_aa: CSVEDFSGRGTDTQYF

j_call: TRBJ2-7
clone_size: .
v_call: TRBV19
d_call: TRBD1
cdr3_nt: TGTGCCAGTAGTCTACGACAGGGGGCTTACGAGCAGTACTTC
cdr3_aa: CASSLRQGAYEQYF

j_call: TRBJ2-2
clone_size: .
v_call: TRBV11-2
d_call: TRBD2
cdr3_nt: TGTGCCAGCAGCTTCACAGCGGGAGGGCTAGGGGAGCTGTTTTTT
cdr3_aa: CASSFTAGGLGELFF

j_call: TRBJ1-2
clone_size: .
v_call: TRBV30
d_call: .
cdr3_nt: TGTGCCTGGAGTTTCGGCAGTCGTAGGACTCCCAACAGCTACACCTTC
cdr3_aa: CAWSFGSRRTPNSYTF

j_call: TRBJ1-3
clone_size: .
v_call: TRBV11-2
d_call: TRBD1
cdr3_nt: TGTGCCAGCAGCTTAGTCGGACAGGGAGCTGGAAACACCATATATTTT
cdr3_aa: CASSLVGQGAGNTIYF

j_call: TRBJ1-2
clone_size: once
v_call: TRBV7-9
d_call: .
cdr3_nt: TGTGCCAGCAGCTTAGGCAGGGGCTATGGCTACACCTTC
cdr3_aa: CASSLGRGYGYTF

j_call: TRBJ1-1
clone_size: .
v_call: TRBV4-1
d_call: .
cdr3_nt: TGCGCCAGCAGCCAAGATTCCCAATTGGGGAGGAACACTGAAGCTTTCTTT
cdr3_aa: CASSQDSQLGRNTEAFF

j_call: TRBJ2-7
clone_size: .
v_call: TRBV27
d_call: .
cdr3_nt: TGTGCCAGCAGAAACCCCGACAGTAGATCGTTCGCTGACGAGCAGTACTTC
cdr3_aa: CASRNPDSRSFADEQYF

j_call: TRBJ2-5
clone_size: once
v_call: TRBV5-8
d_call: TRBD2
cdr3_nt: TGTGCCAGCAGCTTGGAACTAGCGGGAGGGCCGGCCCAGTACTTC
cdr3_aa: CASSLELAGGPAQYF

j_call: TRBJ2-1
clone_size: .
v_call: TRBV4-1
d_call: TRBD1
cdr3_nt: TGCGCCAGCAGCCAAGAATTGGGGGACAGATCCTACAATGAGCAGTTCTTC
cdr3_aa: CASSQELGDRSYNEQFF

j_call: TRBJ1-4
clone_size: .
v_call: TRBV2
d_call: .
cdr3_nt: TGTGCCAGCAGTGCAAACGGACACCGGGCCTATGAAAAACTGTTTTTT
cdr3_aa: CASSANGHRAYEKLFF

j_call: TRBJ2-7
clone_size: .
v_call: TRBV18
d_call: .
cdr3_nt: TGTGCCAGCTCACTGGACAGAACATACTACGAGCAGTACTTC
cdr3_aa: CASSLDRTYYEQYF

j_call: TRBJ2-7
clone_size: .
v_call: TRBV2
d_call: TRBD2
cdr3_nt: TGTGCCAGCAGTGACGGAGGGAGGGGCTACGAGCAGTACTTC
cdr3_aa: CASSDGGRGYEQYF

j_call: TRBJ2-6
clone_size: .
v_call: TRBV7-3
d_call: TRBD1
cdr3_nt: TGTGCCAGCAGCATTCGGACAGGGGTTCCCTCTGGGGCCAACGTCCTGACTTTC
cdr3_aa: CASSIRTGVPSGANVLTF

j_call: TRBJ2-7
clone_size: .
v_call: TRBV11-2
d_call: .
cdr3_nt: TGTGCCAGCAGCTTAGGTCCTGGAGGGCCCTACGAGCAGTACTTC
cdr3_aa: CASSLGPGGPYEQYF

j_call: TRBJ2-7
clone_size: .
v_call: TRBV6-5
d_call: TRBD1
cdr3_nt: TGTGCCAGCAGGCCGGGACAGGGTTCCTACGAGCAGTACTTC
cdr3_aa: CASRPGQGSYEQYF

j_call: TRBJ1-5
clone_size: .
v_call: TRBV7-9
d_call: .
cdr3_nt: TGTGCCAGCAGCTTGGAGAGCAATCAGCCCCAGCATTTT
cdr3_aa: CASSLESNQPQHF

j_call: TRBJ2-7
clone_size: .
v_call: TRBV2
d_call: .
cdr3_nt: TGTGCCAGCAGTGTTCAATACGAGCAGTACTTC
cdr3_aa: CASSVQYEQYF

j_call: TRBJ2-1
clone_size: once
v_call: TRBV4-1
d_call: TRBD2
cdr3_nt: TGCGCCAGCAGCCAACCCACTAGCGGGAGGGGAAATGAGCAGTTCTTC
cdr3_aa: CASSQPTSGRGNEQFF

j_call: TRBJ2-2
clone_size: .
v_call: TRBV19
d_call: .
cdr3_nt: TGTGCCAGTAGTATTTCCCCAGGGTCCGGGGAGCTGTTTTTT
cdr3_aa: CASSISPGSGELFF

j_call: TRBJ2-7
clone_size: .
v_call: TRBV25-1
d_call: .
cdr3_nt: TGTGCCAGCAAGGGGGAAACCTACGAGCAGTACTTC
cdr3_aa: CASKGETYEQYF

j_call: TRBJ2-3
clone_size: .
v_call: TRBV14
d_call: .
cdr3_nt: TGTGCCAGCAGCACCCAAAGGACAGCTACGCAGTATTTT
cdr3_aa: CASSTQRTATQYF

j_call: TRBJ2-7
clone_size: .
v_call: TRBV7-9
d_call: .
cdr3_nt: TGTGCCAGCACCCTAACAGGCTACGAGCAGTACTTC
cdr3_aa: CASTLTGYEQYF

j_call: TRBJ2-3
clone_size: .
v_call: TRBV5-1
d_call: .
cdr3_nt: TGCGCCAGCAGCTTGGAGGAGGCCGGCACAGATACGCAGTATTTT
cdr3_aa: CASSLEEAGTDTQYF

j_call: TRBJ2-5
clone_size: .
v_call: TRBV18
d_call: TRBD2
cdr3_nt: TGTGCCAGCTCACCATCGCCGGGAGGTCTAATCGAGACCCAGTACTTC
cdr3_aa: CASSPSPGGLIETQYF

j_call: TRBJ2-6
clone_size: .
v_call: TRBV6-5
d_call: TRBD1
cdr3_nt: TGTGCCAGCACCTCTCAGGGGGATGGGGCCAACGTCCTGACTTTC
cdr3_aa: CASTSQGDGANVLTF